This TCR beta chain originates from a study of blood T cell repertoires in COVID-19. The repertoire was sequenced with immunoSEQ multiplex PCR; TCRdb's copy has only in-frame clones and lacks some. The sample comprises 150,000 to 200,000 clones, under 95% of which are singletons, and 15% to 20% rests with the top ten. This clone was counted a few times. The CDR3 extends over 16 amino acids. Germline V gene lookup returns CDR1 SEHNR and CDR2 FQNEAQ (reference sequence). The junction had 6 bases not matched to a gene; V was cut back by 5 bases and J by 2 bases. The TCR comes from a man between 60 and 75 years old with active or convalescent COVID-19. The V and J genes are TRBV7-9 and TRBJ2-3, with 11 bases fitting TRBD2. Sequencing was carried out using peripheral blood. DNA of the CDR3: TGTGCCAGCAGCGAACTAGCGGGGGCCCCCACAGATACGCAGTATTTT. This gives the protein CASSELAGAPTDTQYF.